What follows are 29 T cell receptor beta chains derived from one specimen sequenced in a study of T cell changes during pregnancy in multiple sclerosis. Data came from immunoSEQ multiplex PCR; TCRdb stores just in-frame clones and leaves some out. The sample has 25,000 to 35,000 clones; about 89% are singletons. The sample here was CD8+ T cells from peripheral blood mononuclear cells, taken in the second trimester of pregnancy. The receptors shown here come from a female donor with multiple sclerosis, enrolled in a pregnancy study.

The chain joins TRBV7-9 to TRBJ1-1, with 7 bases identical to TRBD1. This CDR3 is built from 14 residues. Germline V lookup: CDR1 SEHNR, CDR2 FQNEAQ (reference sequence). The trim removed 4 bases at V and 5 bases at J, leaving 7 bases unmatched. The CDR3 DNA reads as TGTGCCAGCAGCTACAAGACAGGGCTTACTGAAGCTTTCTTT. It translates to CASSYKTGLTEAFF.

The chain recombines TRBV27 with TRBJ2-1; D call uncertain. Germline V gene lookup returns CDR1 MNHEY and CDR2 SMNVEV (reference sequence). Deletions cut 0 bases from V and 8 bases from J, with 20 bases between. The CDR3 has 17 amino acids. CDR3 sequence: CASSLSSASPQLHEQFF. For the CDR3, the DNA is TGTGCCAGCAGTTTATCTAGTGCGTCTCCTCAACTCCATGAGCAGTTCTTC.

The chain uses TRBV11-2 and TRBJ2-7, with D maybe TRBD1 (6 bases). The CDR3 length is 15 residues. Per germline, CDR1 SGHAT and CDR2 FQNNGV. Trimming pared 5 bases from V and 2 bases from J, leaving 16 bases between. CDR3 sequence reads: CASSLGSGTTYEQYF. Written as DNA, the CDR3 is TGTGCCAGCAGCCTAGGCTCCGGGACAACCTACGAGCAGTACTTC.

This clone was seen more than once but under ten times. The V gene is TRBV6-1, the J gene TRBJ2-5, with D perhaps TRBD1 (5 bases). Trimming removed 1 base from V and 4 bases from J, with 10 bases in between. Germline loops: CDR1 MNHNS, CDR2 SASEGT. CDR3 length equals 14 residues. The CDR3 loop is CASSEGSGPETQYF. As DNA, the CDR3 is TGTGCCAGCAGTGAAGGTTCAGGGCCAGAGACCCAGTACTTC.

The CDR3: CASSSDRYEQYF. Written as DNA, the CDR3 is TGTGCCAGCAGTTCAGACAGATACGAGCAGTACTTC. This rearrangement joins TRBV27 to TRBJ2-7, with a tentative D call TRBD1 (5 bases). Germline V lookup: CDR1 MNHEY, CDR2 SMNVEV (reference sequence). The CDR3 contains 12 residues. The V end was cut by 4 bases, the J end by 4 bases, with 8 bases between.

The CDR3 region is CASSWEGDETQYF. For the CDR3, the DNA is TGTGCCAGCAGCTGGGAGGGGGATGAGACCCAGTACTTC. The genes are TRBV11-3 and TRBJ2-5; D is perhaps TRBD2 (7 bases). V was pared by 4 bases and J by 5 bases, with 11 bases between. The CDR3 covers 13 residues. CDR1 SGHNT and CDR2 YENEEA come from the germline V gene.

This chain uses TRBV13 with TRBJ1-1; weak D call: TRBD1 (6 bases). This CDR3 contains 12 residues. Trimming cost V 5 bases and J 7 bases, with 11 bases left between them. In germline, CDR1 is PRHDT, CDR2 FYEKMQ (reference sequence). The CDR3 region is CASSLGQIEAFF. The CDR3 DNA is TGTGCCAGCAGCCTCGGACAGATTGAAGCTTTCTTT.

V and J are TRBV28 and TRBJ1-2; possibly TRBD1 for D (6 bases). The CDR3 spans 13 residues. Trimming removed 2 bases from V and 7 bases from J, with 11 bases in between. CDR1 MDHEN and CDR2 SYDVKM come from the germline V gene. The CDR3 DNA reads TGTGCCAGCAGTTTACGGGCAGGGGTTGGCTACACCTTC. The encoded protein is CASSLRAGVGYTF.

The chain combines TRBV4-1 with TRBJ2-1; 8 bases fit TRBD2. V was clipped by 0 bases and J by 3 bases; unmatched bases: 13. Germline values: CDR1 MGHRA, CDR2 YSYEKL. The CDR3 has 19 residues. The CDR3 coding sequence is TGCGCCAGCAGCCAAGATGTTGGCGGGAGGAATTCTGGCTACAATGAGCAGTTCTTC. This translates into CASSQDVGGRNSGYNEQFF.

The rearrangement links TRBV27 to TRBJ1-6; 7 bases align to TRBD1. V lost 5 bases to trimming and J lost 4 bases; unmatched junction nucleotides: 11. This CDR3 is 17 amino acids long. Germline-derived CDR1 and CDR2 are MNHEY and SMNVEV (reference sequence). DNA for the CDR3: TGTGCCAGCAGTACCCTCTGGACGGGACAGTATAATTCACCCCTCCACTTT. It translates to CASSTLWTGQYNSPLHF.

The rearrangement uses TRBV28 and TRBJ1-2, with 10 bases lining up with TRBD1. J gave up 3 bases and V 5 bases, and 12 bases lay outside the gene matches. Germline assignment: CDR1 MDHEN and CDR2 SYDVKM. The CDR3 extends over 17 amino acids. CDR3 DNA: TGTGCCAGCAGTGATCCGGGACAGGGGATAAGTTACTATGGCTACACCTTC. Protein: CASSDPGQGISYYGYTF.

The J gene is TRBJ2-7, the V gene TRBV15; a weak D match, TRBD2 (5 bases). The CDR3 loop spans 13 amino acids. V lost 5 bases, J lost 2 bases, and 10 bases lay in between. Germline CDR1 and CDR2: LNHNV and YYDKDF (reference sequence). The CDR3 DNA reads as TGTGCCACCAGCTATGACGGGACCTACGAGCAGTACTTC. Its protein product is CATSYDGTYEQYF.

The CDR3 DNA reads TGTGCCAGCAGCTTTATAAGAGGACAAGAGACCCAGTACTTC. Translated: CASSFIRGQETQYF. This rearrangement joins TRBV7-8 to TRBJ2-5, with unresolved D. The CDR3 has 14 residues. Germline V gives CDR1 SGHVS, CDR2 FQNEAQ. V lost 3 bases to trimming and J lost 2 bases, with 10 bases between them.

The J gene is TRBJ1-1, the V gene TRBV11-2, with D perhaps matching TRBD1 (6 bases). Germline values: CDR1 SGHAT, CDR2 FQNNGV. Trimming left V 1 base short and J 3 bases short, with 12 bases between. The CDR3 consists of 15 residues. The CDR3 DNA sequence: TGTGCCAGCAGCTTAGTATCCCCAGGGGACACTGAAGCTTTCTTT. Translated, it gives CASSLVSPGDTEAFF.

This clone has only a few counts. The chain employs TRBV19 and TRBJ2-1, with 9 bases matching TRBD2. V lost 8 bases and J lost 9; bases outside the gene matches: 8. The CDR3 length is 13 residues. Germline values: CDR1 LNHDA, CDR2 SQIVND (reference sequence). CDR3 sequence: CASSLGGRGEQFF. The CDR3 region has the DNA TGTGCCAGTTCCTTGGGCGGGAGGGGTGAGCAGTTCTTC.

The chain joins TRBV4-1 to TRBJ2-5; 8 positions agree with TRBD2. CDR1 and CDR2 from the germline V gene are MGHRA and YSYEKL. CDR3 length: 15 residues. The junction had 9 bases not matched to a gene; V was cut back by 0 bases and J by 9 bases. Written as DNA, the CDR3 is TGCGCCAGCAGCCAAGAAGCGGGGGACCCTCGGGCCCAGTACTTC. Amino acids: CASSQEAGDPRAQYF.

The V call is TRBV7-6, the J call TRBJ2-5; D may be TRBD2 (5 bases). This CDR3 spans 15 amino acids. Between the trimmed V and J ends, which lost 2 bases and 5 bases, there was a span of 15 bases. Germline CDR1 SGHVS, CDR2 FNYEAQ. The CDR3 DNA reads as TGTGCCAGCAGCTTATTTCGAGCGGTGGGTGAGACCCAGTACTTC. Encoded protein: CASSLFRAVGETQYF. Drawing the rest from reference TRBV7-6 and TRBJ2-5, the complete variable domain is GAGVSQSPRYKVTKRGQDVALRCDPISGHVSLYWYRQALGQGPEFLTYFNYEAQQDKSGLPNDRFSAERPEGSISTLTIQRTEQRDSAMYRCASSLFRAVGETQYFGPGTRLLVL.

The chain carries TRBV4-3 and TRBJ1-2; possible D gene TRBD1, 5 bases. Trimming shortened V by 5 bases and J by 0 bases, and 19 bases separated the two germline ends. The CDR3 consists of 17 residues. Germline values: CDR1 LGHNA, CDR2 YSLEER. CDR3 sequence: CASSNSPGLIANYGYTF. CDR3 in DNA: TGCGCCAGCAGCAATAGTCCGGGACTTATTGCTAACTATGGCTACACCTTC.

CDR3 loop: CASSLDPSGVYNEQFF. The CDR3 nucleotides are TGTGCCAGCAGCCTGGACCCTAGCGGGGTTTACAATGAGCAGTTCTTC. The gene calls are TRBV5-8 and TRBJ2-1, with TRBD2 identical over 9 bases. V trimming: 4 bases; J trimming: 4 bases; junction bases outside the gene matches: 9. Germline CDR1 reads SGHTS; CDR2 reads YDEGEE. The CDR3 is 16 amino acids.

The chain combines TRBV11-3 with TRBJ1-1; a weak D match, TRBD1 (5 bases). Per the germline V gene, CDR1 is SGHNT and CDR2 is YENEEA. V was cut by 1 base and J by 7 bases, with 7 bases left in between. The CDR3 contains 12 residues. CDR3 residues: CASSLGGYEAFF. The CDR3 coding sequence is TGTGCCAGCAGCTTAGGGGGCTATGAAGCTTTCTTT.

This sequence joins TRBV5-5 and TRBJ1-1, with TRBD1 as a possible D gene (5 bases). The CDR3 spans 14 residues. CDR1 and CDR2 from the germline V gene are SGHKS and YYEKEE (reference sequence). The V end lost 3 bases, the J end lost 4 bases, and 13 bases lay between the germline ends. CDR3 bases: TGTGCCAGCAGCTGGGGCCAGATTGGCACTGAAGCTTTCTTT. As protein: CASSWGQIGTEAFF.

The rearrangement links TRBV4-1 to TRBJ1-1; 7 positions agree with TRBD1. Germline V gene sequence: CDR1 MGHRA, CDR2 YSYEKL. V dropped 0 bases and J dropped 3; count of bases not matched to a gene: 7. CDR3 length equals 16 residues. In DNA form, the CDR3 reads TGCGCCAGCAGCCAAGATCGATATCAGGGGGACACTGAAGCTTTCTTT. It is translated as CASSQDRYQGDTEAFF.

The CDR3, as DNA: TGTGCCAGCAGACAGGGGGTCGGTAATGAAAAACTGTTTTTT. Its protein product is CASRQGVGNEKLFF. J is TRBJ1-4 and V is TRBV6-5; 8 bases map to TRBD1. The CDR3 has 14 residues. Trimming at V came to 6 bases and at J to 4 bases, leaving 4 bases not matched to a gene. Germline V CDR1 and CDR2: MNHEY, SVGAGI.

The V call is TRBV4-1, the J call TRBJ2-7; D is undetermined. V was cut by 0 bases and J by 2 bases, with 14 bases left in between. The CDR3 contains 16 residues. Germline CDR1 reads MGHRA; CDR2 reads YSYEKL. The CDR3 loop reads CASSQDPAGRTYEQYF. DNA of the CDR3: TGCGCCAGCAGCCAAGATCCTGCCGGTCGAACCTACGAGCAGTACTTC.

The chain carries TRBV27 and TRBJ2-3; TRBD1 matches 8 bases. This CDR3 is built from 18 residues. In germline, CDR1 is MNHEY, CDR2 SMNVEV (reference sequence). After removal of 9 bases from V and 6 bases from J, the junction contained 23 bases not matched to a gene. The CDR3 reads CARRTGTSCDPRYDTQYF. As DNA, the CDR3 is TGTGCCAGAAGGACAGGGACATCGTGCGATCCCCGATACGATACGCAGTATTTT.

The rearrangement links TRBV9 to TRBJ2-1; D unresolved. Trimming shortened V by 2 bases and J by 5 bases, and 11 bases separated the two germline ends. This CDR3 region has 14 residues. The V gene's germline CDR1 is SGDLS and CDR2 YYNGEE. The CDR3 DNA is TGTGCCAGCAGCGTTGGTTTAGTAGACAATGAGCAGTTCTTC. Translating it yields CASSVGLVDNEQFF.

The chain combines TRBV5-4 with TRBJ2-5, with D tentatively TRBD1 or TRBD2 (5 bases each). The CDR3 loop spans 15 amino acids. V dropped 4 bases and J dropped 3 bases, with 16 bases sitting between them. CDR1 and CDR2 (germline): SGHNT, YYREEE (reference sequence). This CDR3 reads CASSVGVLGEETQYF. The DNA of the CDR3 is TGTGCCAGCAGCGTGGGGGTGCTGGGAGAAGAGACCCAGTACTTC.

This chain connects TRBV5-1 to TRBJ1-2; 8 bases match TRBD1. The V gene end was trimmed by 0 bases and the J gene end by 1 base; junction bases not matched to a gene: 2. The CDR3 totals 15 residues. Germline lookup yields CDR1 SGHRS and CDR2 YFSETQ. This chain's CDR3 is CASSLDRGFNYGYTF. The CDR3 nucleotides read TGCGCCAGCAGCTTGGACAGGGGGTTTAACTATGGCTACACCTTC.

The chain couples TRBV28 to TRBJ1-2; TRBD1 agrees at 10 bases. Germline V gene lookup returns CDR1 MDHEN and CDR2 SYDVKM. This CDR3 has 17 amino acids. The V and J ends lost 1 base and 3 bases, in that order; junction bases with no gene match: 8. DNA of the CDR3: TGTGCCAGCAGTTTATACGGGACAGGGGCCTCCTACTATGGCTACACCTTC. Translation: CASSLYGTGASYYGYTF.